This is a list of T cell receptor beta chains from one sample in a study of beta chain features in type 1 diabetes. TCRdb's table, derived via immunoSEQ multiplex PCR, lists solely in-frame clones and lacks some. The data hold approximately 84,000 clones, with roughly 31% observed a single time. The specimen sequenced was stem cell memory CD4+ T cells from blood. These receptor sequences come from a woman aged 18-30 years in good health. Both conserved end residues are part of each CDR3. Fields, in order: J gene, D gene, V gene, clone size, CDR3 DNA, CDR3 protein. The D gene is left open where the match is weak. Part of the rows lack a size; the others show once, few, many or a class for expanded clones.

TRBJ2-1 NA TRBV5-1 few TGCGCCAGCAGCTTGGCCTTGAGGAATGAGCAGTTCTTC CASSLALRNEQFF
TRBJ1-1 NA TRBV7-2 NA TGTGCCAGCACCTTGGGGGCACTAATGAACACTGAAGCTTTCTTT CASTLGALMNTEAFF
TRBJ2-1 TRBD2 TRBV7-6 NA TGTGCCAGCAGCTTAGCATGGACTAGGAACAATGAGCAGTTCTTC CASSLAWTRNNEQFF
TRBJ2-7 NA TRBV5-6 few TGTGCCAGCAGCCCCGACAGCTCCTCCTACGAGCAGTACTTC CASSPDSSSYEQYF
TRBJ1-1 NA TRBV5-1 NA TGCGCCAGCAGCTTTGGGCAGGGTGCGGCTTTCTTT CASSFGQGAAFF
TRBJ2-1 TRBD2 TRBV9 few TGTGCCAGCAGCGTGGGACTAGCGGGAGACTATGAGCAGTTCTTC CASSVGLAGDYEQFF
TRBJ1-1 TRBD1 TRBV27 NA TGTGCCAGCAGTTTAAGGGACAGTTCGCTCAACACTGAAGCTTTCTTT CASSLRDSSLNTEAFF
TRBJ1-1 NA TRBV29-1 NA TGCAGCGTTGAACCCGGGGGGGAAGCTTTCTTT CSVEPGGEAFF
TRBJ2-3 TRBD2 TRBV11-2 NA TGTGCCAGCAGCTTAGGGGATGTGGGACTAGCACAGAGCACAGATACGCAGTATTTT CASSLGDVGLAQSTDTQYF
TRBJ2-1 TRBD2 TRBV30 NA TGTGCCTGGAGTTTAGCGGGGGAGCCCTCCTACAATGAGCAGTTCTTC CAWSLAGEPSYNEQFF
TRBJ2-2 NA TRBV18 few TGTGCCAGCTCACCACCTGGGTCAGGGGCCTACGGGGAGCTGTTTTTT CASSPPGSGAYGELFF
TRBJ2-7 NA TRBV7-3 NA TGTGCCAGCAGCCAAACAGGGTCTGCGATTACATTC CASSQTGSAITF
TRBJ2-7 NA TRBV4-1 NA TGCGCCAGCAGCCACACTGGGAGGGGGTACGAGCAGTACTTC CASSHTGRGYEQYF
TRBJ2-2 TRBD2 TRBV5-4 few TGTGCCAGCAGCGCCCAGCGGGGGGCGAACACCGGGGAGCTGTTTTTT CASSAQRGANTGELFF
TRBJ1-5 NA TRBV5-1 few TGCGCCAGCAGCTTGGGAGGGAGCAATCAGCCCCAGCATTTT CASSLGGSNQPQHF
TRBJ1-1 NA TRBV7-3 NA TGTGCCAGCAGCTTACTCCCCGACAGGTCGAACACTGAAGCTTTCTTT CASSLLPDRSNTEAFF
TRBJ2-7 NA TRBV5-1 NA TGCGCCAGCAGCTTGTCCACAGGGCTGGACGAGCAGTACTTC CASSLSTGLDEQYF
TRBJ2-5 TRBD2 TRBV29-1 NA TGCAGCGTTGTAACGGGAGGGGGGGAGACCCAGTACTTC CSVVTGGGETQYF
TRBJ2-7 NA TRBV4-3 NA TGCGCCAGCAGCCAAGAGGTAGAGAGCTCCTACGAGCAGTACTTC CASSQEVESSYEQYF
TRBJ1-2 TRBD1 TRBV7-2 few TGTGCCAGCGGGACAGGGAACTATGGCTACACCTTC CASGTGNYGYTF
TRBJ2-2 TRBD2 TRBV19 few TGTGCCAGTAGTCCCGGGACTAGCGGGTACCCGAACACCGGGGAGCTGTTTTTT CASSPGTSGYPNTGELFF
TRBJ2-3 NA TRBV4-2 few TGTGCCAGCAGCCAAGATGGACAGAAAAGCACAGATACGCAGTATTTT CASSQDGQKSTDTQYF
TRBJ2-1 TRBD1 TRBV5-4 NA TGTGCCAGCAGCTTAAGACAGGGGGGCTACAATGAGCAGTTCTTC CASSLRQGGYNEQFF
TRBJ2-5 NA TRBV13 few TGTGCCAGCAGCTTACTGGGGGCTAACCAAGAGACCCAGTACTTC CASSLLGANQETQYF